Presented here are 8 T cell receptor beta chains from one specimen sequenced in a study of shared clonotypes between healthy human individuals. Sequencing was performed with immunoSEQ multiplex PCR; in TCRdb, only in-frame clones are kept and a portion is missing. This sample has 550,000 to 600,000 clones, with 98% found just once. Terminally differentiated effector memory CD45RA+ cells were left out of the naive CD8 fraction, which was CD45RO-negative and positively selected for CCR7. The sequenced sample consisted of naive CD8+ T cells sorted from blood. The receptor source for this set is a man under 40 in good health.

The CDR3 sequence: CASSLAGADYNEQFF. CDR3 in DNA: TGTGCCAGCAGTCTAGCGGGAGCAGACTACAATGAGCAGTTCTTC. This chain links TRBV6-5 with TRBJ2-1; the match to TRBD2 covers 10 bases. With V trimmed by 5 bases and J by 3 bases, 4 bases remained unmatched. The CDR3 is made up of 15 amino acids. Per the germline V gene, CDR1 is MNHEY and CDR2 is SVGAGI.

J is TRBJ2-1 and V is TRBV21-1; TRBD1, the table's D call, lacks a check against the DNA. TRBV21-1 is a pseudogene locus. The CDR3 contains 18 residues. For the CDR3, the DNA is TGTGCCAGCACTTCAGACAGGGAAACCCTCCCGCAGTACAATGAGCAGTTCTTC. Translation gives CASTSDRETLPQYNEQFF.

The chain couples TRBV29-1 to TRBJ2-7; 7 nucleotides align to TRBD2. This CDR3 region has 13 residues. Germline CDR1 is SQVTM and CDR2 is ANQGSEA. With 4 bases clipped from V and 3 bases from J, the junction kept 6 bases outside the gene matches. This CDR3 reads CSVGSRESYEQYF. In DNA, the CDR3 is TGCAGCGTTGGCTCGCGGGAGAGCTACGAGCAGTACTTC.

This clone was seen just once. The CDR3 DNA is TGCAGCGTGCCGGACGGAATAACGGATACGCAGTATTTT. The encoded protein is CSVPDGITDTQYF. The V gene is TRBV29-1, the J gene TRBJ2-3; D ambiguous. The V gene lost 6 bases and the J gene lost 6 bases, with 16 bases spanning the gap. Germline CDR1 is SQVTM and CDR2 is ANQGSEA. There are 13 residues in the CDR3.

This chain links TRBV11-2 with TRBJ2-7; D might be TRBD1 (5 bases). V lost 3 bases and J lost 2, with 11 bases in between. Germline CDR1 and CDR2: SGHAT and FQNNGV. The CDR3 extends over 14 amino acids. The CDR3 coding sequence is TGTGCCAGCAGCTTCGGAAGGGGAACCTACGAGCAGTACTTC. Translation gives CASSFGRGTYEQYF. The variable domain in full, completed from reference TRBV11-2 and TRBJ2-7, reads EAGVAQSPRYKIIEKRQSVAFWCNPISGHATLYWYQQILGQGPKLLIQFQNNGVVDDSQLPKDRFSAERLKGVDSTLKIQPAKLEDSAVYLCASSFGRGTYEQYFGPGTRLTVT.

The chain recombines TRBV11-2 with TRBJ2-7, with D possibly matching TRBD2 (5 bases). Per the germline V gene, CDR1 is SGHAT and CDR2 is FQNNGV. CDR3 length equals 15 residues. The V end lost 4 bases, the J end lost 3 bases, and 16 bases lay between the germline ends. The CDR3 here is CASSSGLGSGYEQYF. The CDR3, as DNA: TGTGCCAGCAGCTCCGGCCTGGGAAGCGGCTACGAGCAGTACTTC.

This CDR3 is CADRDPTYNEQFF. In DNA form, the CDR3 reads TGCGCCGACCGGGACCCAACCTACAATGAGCAGTTCTTC. V and J are TRBV5-1 and TRBJ2-1; D possibly matches TRBD1 or TRBD2 (5 bases each). The CDR3 has 13 amino acids. Looked up from germline, CDR1 is SGHRS and CDR2 is YFSETQ. Trimming removed 10 bases at V and 2 bases at J, with 13 bases between. Together with reference TRBV5-1 and TRBJ2-1, the CDR3 gives the full variable domain: KAGVTQTPRYLIKTRGQQVTLSCSPISGHRSVSWYQQTPGQGLQFLFEYFSETQRNKGNFPGRFSGRQFSNSRSEMNVSTLELGDSALYLCADRDPTYNEQFFGPGTRLTVL.

In this sample, this clone turned up once. The chain recombines TRBV6-6 with TRBJ2-7, with D possibly matching TRBD1 (6 bases). The V end was cut by 1 base, the J end by 0 bases, with 10 bases between. From germline, CDR1 is MNHNY and CDR2 SVGAGI (reference sequence). The CDR3 spans 15 residues. In DNA, the CDR3 is TGTGCCAGCAGTTACTTCCGGGACAACTCCTACGAGCAGTACTTC. Translation gives CASSYFRDNSYEQYF.